This T cell receptor (beta chain) was recovered during a study of graft-versus-host responses after intestinal transplantation (dated by TCRdb to about 2021). Regarding the complete study: Multivisceral, liver-intestinal, or isolated intestinal transplants were received by the recipients. The cohort enrolled some 25 intestinal transplant recipients including one retransplant, and a few patients lacking pretransplant specimens were excluded. After intestinal transplantation, graft-versus-host and host-versus-graft alloreactive T cell clones in the graft, circulation and bone marrow were tracked using bulk TCR-beta CDR3 sequencing. Instead of going to the commercial service, samples from a few later patients were sequenced in-house on an Illumina MiSeq and processed with MiXCR. To identify alloreactive clones, pre-transplant mixed lymphocyte reaction products were sequenced and compared with unstimulated pre-transplant donor and recipient T cells. Anti-thymocyte globulin induction was given to all recipients, followed by maintenance tacrolimus and steroids for 2 to 4 years. Donor T cell macrochimerism was defined as a peak of at least 4% donor T cells among recipient peripheral blood mononuclear cells. Summary of the overall study and its limitations: Early after transplant, declines in HvG clones were associated with peak levels of circulating GvH clones. In patients with donor T cell macrochimerism, the allografts had high GvH to HvG T cell clonal ratios. The conclusions were limited by the relatively low number and heterogeneity of the intestinal transplant patients. GvH clones were found in recipient bone marrow, and some of the GvH clones appeared earlier in ileal mucosa or blood, which is consistent with an intestinal mucosal origin.

Of note for this clone: No cognate antigen has been identified for it. No base quality information exists; no much larger clone differs at one position.

Intraepithelial and lamina propria lymphocytes were isolated from graft specimens using dithiothreitol, EDTA incubations and collagenase D digestion. Bulk TCR-beta sequencing was performed on serial intestinal graft biopsy specimens collected as late as 600 days after transplant. V was cut back by 1 base and J by 2 bases, leaving a gap of 12 bases between them. The CDR3, cysteine through phenylalanine, is 16 amino acids long. The kept DNA is CDR3 alone, 48 bases in frame from the first base. Based on the germline V gene, the CDR1 and CDR2 sequences are LGHNA and YNFKEQ. Library preparation was by the immunoSEQ multiplex PCR assay. High-throughput TCR-beta CDR3 sequencing of genomic DNA from most patients was performed by Adaptive Biotechnologies. Concerning the study's data processing: Adaptive's ImmunoSEQ software supplied the TCR sequencing data for around 19 patients, while MiXCR and VDJtools were used to process a few other patients. CDR3 nucleotide sequences shared by donor and recipient were removed because the origin of these sequences could not be assigned. Alloreactive clones required at least 2-fold expansion over unstimulated cells and minimum CFSE-low frequency of 0.002% (template counts) or 0.001% (read counts). Mappable clones were those detected in sequenced pre-transplant spleen, lymph node, or MLR CFSE-low populations of the donor or recipient. The cumulative frequency of alloreactive clones was calculated as a percentage of all sequences, weighted by copy number. The table was pulled from immuneACCESS by TCRdb, which kept in-frame rearrangements only. Such tables lose some clones; where checked, under half of the loss comes from unresolved V genes, and the rest has no known cause. From that table come the V and J calls and clone size; the DNA was used to work out D and trimming. Present in this sample are under 4,000 clones, about 79% of which were seen just once. The ten largest account for more than 6.5% of the sample.

The clonotype originates from a human patient who received an intestinal transplant, so some T cells may come from the graft donor. The chain couples TRBV4-2 to TRBJ2-1; matching of 6 bases hints at TRBD1 as the D gene. Sequencing used ileum tissue, obtained around 17 and 21 days after intestinal transplantation. The DNA sequence is as follows: TGTGCCAGCAGCCAAGTGGGGACAACGACCTACAATGAGCAGTTCTTC. Its amino acids are CASSQVGTTTYNEQFF.